These 14 T cell receptor beta chains were sequenced from one sample in a study of metastatic and nonmetastatic thyroid tumors. TCRdb re-called the PCR reads via MiXCR. Of more than 10,000 clones detected, approximately 27% appear once; the ten largest clones hold roughly 18%. No treatment had been given to any patient before thyroid surgery. Input material: tumor tissue. These receptors all stem from a female donor with papillary thyroid cancer or a benign thyroid nodule (not recorded which). Some clones in this sample may be carry-over from other donors' samples.

This clone was observed many times. This chain connects TRBV27 to TRBJ2-1, with 12 bases fitting TRBD2. The CDR3 runs to 16 residues. V lost 7 bases and J lost 4; bases outside the gene matches: 8. The germline gives CDR1 MNHEY, CDR2 SMNVEV (reference sequence). The CDR3, as DNA: TGTGCCAGCAAGACCTCCGGGACTAGCGGGTACAATGAGCAGTTCTTC. Amino acids: CASKTSGTSGYNEQFF.

The chain combines TRBV6-1 with TRBJ2-7; 11 bases agree with TRBD1. The CDR3 sequence is 14 residues long. V shed 4 bases and J 2 bases; nucleotides not matched to a gene: 1. Germline CDR1 MNHNS, CDR2 SASEGT. The CDR3 here is CASSGDRGTYEQYF. The CDR3 coding sequence is TGTGCCAGCAGTGGGGACAGGGGGACCTACGAGCAGTACTTC.

This clone ranks as medium-sized (0.01 to 0.1%). CDR3 coding DNA: TGTGCCAGCAGTGAAGACCCTGGGACAGGGGGCGACGAGCAGTACTTC. Translating it yields CASSEDPGTGGDEQYF. The V and J genes are TRBV6-1 and TRBJ2-7, with 12 bases aligning to TRBD1. The junction had 6 bases not matched to a gene; V was cut back by 1 base and J by 5 bases. The germline V gene encodes CDR1 MNHNS and CDR2 SASEGT. The CDR3 has 16 residues.

This clone appeared many times. This chain connects TRBV20-1 to TRBJ2-7, with 8 bases that match TRBD2. The CDR3 is made up of 15 amino acids. Unmatched junction bases numbered 9, after V lost 5 bases and J lost 0 bases. Germline-derived CDR1 and CDR2 are DFQATT and SNEGSKA (reference sequence). The CDR3 nucleotides read TGCAGTGCTCCCGAAGGTAGCGGGACCTCCTACGAGCAGTACTTC. Translating gives CSAPEGSGTSYEQYF.

In the case of this clone: This is likely a read error, given that the CDR3 carries no conserved phenylalanine or tryptophan at its end. V usage is TRBV5-1 and J usage is TRBJ2-7; 8 bases fit TRBD1. The length of the CDR3 is 14 residues. Germline trimming cut 5 bases from V and 1 base from J; bases unmatched to any gene: 5. Germline values: CDR1 SGHRS, CDR2 YFSETQ. The CDR3 nucleotides are TGCGCCAGCAGATTTACAGGGGGATCCTACGAGCAGTACATC. It translates to CASRFTGGSYEQYI.

The V call is TRBV5-1, the J call TRBJ1-2; D possibly corresponds to TRBD1 (6 bases). V lost 4 bases and J 3 bases, leaving 13 bases between the germline ends. Germline CDR1 SGHRS, CDR2 YFSETQ. This CDR3 has 14 amino acids. The CDR3 DNA is TGCGCCAGCAGCCAACCGGGACAAGACTATGGCTACACCTTC. Amino acids: CASSQPGQDYGYTF.

Remarks on this clone: A much bigger clone sits one base away, suggesting this may be a read error. J is TRBJ2-5 and V is TRBV2; 13 nucleotides agree with TRBD2. J was trimmed by 5 bases and V by 8 bases; bases with no gene match: 5. Germline loops: CDR1 SNHLY, CDR2 FYNNEI. This CDR3 is built from 14 residues. CDR3 residues: CASGVGLAGETQYF. The CDR3 DNA sequence: TGTGCCAGCGGGGTGGGACTAGCGGGGGAGACCCAGTACTTC.

Within the sample, this clone is medium-sized. CDR3 sequence (DNA): TGCAGTGCTAGAGGGAGGACAGGGGGGCACTACGAGCAGTACTTC. Amino acid sequence: CSARGRTGGHYEQYF. V is TRBV20-1 and J is TRBJ2-7, with TRBD1 matching over 10 bases. This CDR3 is 15 amino acids long. Trimming removed 1 base from V and 3 bases from J; junction bases left unmatched: 6. CDR1 is DFQATT, CDR2 SNEGSKA, per germline (reference sequence).

This clone was seen at least ten times. This chain connects TRBV7-8 to TRBJ1-1; D is perhaps TRBD1 (5 bases). The CDR3 has 13 residues. Germline lookup yields CDR1 SGHVS and CDR2 FQNEAQ. V lost 4 bases to trimming and J lost 3 bases, with 9 bases between them. The DNA of the CDR3 is TGTGCCAGCAGCTCAGGGATGTACACTGAAGCTTTCTTT. Its protein product is CASSSGMYTEAFF.

Note on this clone: One end of the junction is discordant with germline, which a read error may explain. V usage is TRBV9 and J usage is TRBJ2-3, with D perhaps matching TRBD2 (6 bases). The CDR3 has 16 residues. Germline values: CDR1 SGDLS, CDR2 YYNGEE. CDR3 bases: TGTGCCGGCAGCTTCCATAGCGGTAGGGAAGCAGATACGCAGTATTTT. It encodes CAGSFHSGREADTQYF.

This clone rates as medium-sized. The chain joins TRBV30 to TRBJ1-2; D not certain. The germline V and J ends were trimmed by 0 bases and 4 bases, with 6 bases remaining between them. The germline V gene has CDR1 GTSNPN and CDR2 SVGIG (reference sequence). The CDR3 totals 12 residues. CDR3 coding DNA: TGTGCCTGGAGTGTTCGTGTCTATGGCTACACCTTC. This encodes CAWSVRVYGYTF.

This clone qualifies as medium-sized. The chain links TRBV11-2 to TRBJ2-7, with D perhaps being TRBD1 or TRBD2 (6 bases each). V dropped 6 bases and J dropped 3 bases, with 12 bases sitting between them. CDR1 is SGHAT and CDR2 is FQNNGV in the germline V gene. The CDR3 is 13 amino acids. The CDR3 DNA sequence: TGTGCCAGCAGGCGGGGACAAGTCTACGAGCAGTACTTC. Its translation: CASRRGQVYEQYF.

J is TRBJ2-1 and V is TRBV20-1, with 12 bases matching TRBD2. The CDR3 spans 18 residues. Germline V CDR1 and CDR2: DFQATT, SNEGSKA (reference sequence). The J segment lost 4 bases and the V segment lost 1 base, leaving 11 bases of the junction unmatched. CDR3 in amino acids: CSARGGGGLAGSYNEQFF. DNA for the CDR3: TGCAGTGCTAGAGGCGGGGGGGGACTAGCGGGCAGTTACAATGAGCAGTTCTTC.

This clone was counted many times. This chain connects TRBV7-2 to TRBJ2-5, with D perhaps TRBD2 (7 bases). The V end was cut by 0 bases, the J end by 5 bases, with 10 bases between. The CDR3 totals 14 residues. From germline, CDR1 is SGHTA and CDR2 FQGNSA. CDR3 sequence (DNA): TGTGCCAGCAGCTTAGCGGGGGGGCCGGAGACCCAGTACTTC. Translation: CASSLAGGPETQYF. The complete variable domain, with remaining parts taken from reference TRBV7-2 and TRBJ2-5, reads GAGVSQSPSNKVTEKGKDVELRCDPISGHTALYWYRQSLGQGLEFLIYFQGNSAPDKSGLPSDRFSAERTGGSVSTLTIQRTQQEDSAVYLCASSLAGGPETQYFGPGTRLLVL.